Presented here are 29 T cell receptor beta chains from one specimen sequenced in a study of T-cell memory formation after mild COVID-19. Each CDR3 protein gets one entry after TCRdb re-called the 5' RACE reads with MiXCR. The data show approximately 260,000 distinct CDR3 sequences, about 20% seen once. The material sequenced was PBMCs or a T cell subset sorted from them (not recorded which). The source of these receptors is a young man who had mild COVID-19 (a few samples of this study predate the infection). Cell type and time point are not known.

CDR3 nucleotides: TGTGCCAGCAGCTCTAGGGGGGGACAGGGGGCAAATACGCAGTATTTT. Amino acid sequence: CASSSRGGQGANTQYF. The genes are TRBV7-2 and TRBJ2-3; TRBD1 matches at 12 bases. V was pared by 4 bases and J by 7 bases, with 9 bases of the junction left unmatched. Germline CDR1 reads SGHTA; CDR2 reads FQGNSA. CDR3 size: 16 residues.

A few counts support this clonotype. The chain links TRBV3-1 to TRBJ1-5; no clear D. Germline-derived CDR1 and CDR2 are LGHDT and YNNKEL (reference sequence). The CDR3 has 13 amino acids. V gave up 2 bases and J gave up 9 bases, with 11 bases separating them. This CDR3 reads CASSQPDGGPQHF. The DNA for the CDR3 is TGTGCCAGCAGCCAACCCGATGGTGGGCCCCAGCATTTT.

This chain joins TRBV30 and TRBJ1-5; D is possibly TRBD1 (6 bases). The CDR3 runs 14 residues. Germline assignment: CDR1 GTSNPN and CDR2 SVGIG (reference sequence). The CDR3 coding sequence is TGTGCGATTGACCCGGGACAAAGCAATCAGCCCCAGCATTTT. Its translation: CAIDPGQSNQPQHF. Full variable domain (missing parts from reference TRBV30 and TRBJ1-5): SQTIHQWPATLVQPVGSPLSLECTVEGTSNPNLYWYRQAAGRGLQLLFYSVGIGQISSEVPQNLSASRPQDRQFILSSKKLLLSDSGFYLCAIDPGQSNQPQHFGDGTRLSIL.

The V gene is TRBV20-1, the J gene TRBJ1-1, with a weak D call TRBD1 (5 bases). This CDR3 contains 12 residues. Germline values: CDR1 DFQATT, CDR2 SNEGSKA (reference sequence). V lost 5 bases and J 1 base, leaving 8 bases between the germline ends. The CDR3 region has the DNA TGCAGTGCTCATGACAGGAACACTGAAGCTTTCTTT. Residues: CSAHDRNTEAFF.

V gene TRBV12-3 or TRBV12-4 combines with J gene TRBJ1-1, with D possibly matching TRBD1 (5 bases). This CDR3 has 14 residues. V lost 4 bases, J lost 4 bases, and 13 bases lay in between. In nucleotides, the CDR3 is TGTGCCAGCAGTTCCGGGGGTTGGGGCACTGAAGCTTTCTTT. It specifies CASSSGGWGTEAFF.

This clonotype turned up a few times. V gene TRBV19 combines with J gene TRBJ1-5, with D maybe TRBD1 (6 bases). Germline V gene lookup returns CDR1 LNHDA and CDR2 SQIVND (reference sequence). This CDR3 contains 14 residues. The V end lost 5 bases, the J end lost 3 bases, and 11 bases lay between the germline ends. The CDR3 sequence is CASSFGGYNQPQHF. The CDR3 DNA is TGTGCCAGTAGTTTCGGGGGCTACAATCAGCCCCAGCATTTT.

Only a few counts were recorded for this clonotype. The gene calls are TRBV10-3 and TRBJ1-2; 7 positions match TRBD1. With 2 bases clipped from V and 7 bases from J, the junction kept 4 bases outside the gene matches. This CDR3 is built from 13 residues. Germline CDR1 reads ENHRY; CDR2 reads SYGVKD. The CDR3 loop reads CAISERQGVGYTF. The CDR3 nucleotides are TGTGCCATCAGTGAGAGGCAGGGGGTTGGCTACACCTTC.

The V call is TRBV4-3, the J call TRBJ1-4; the D gene is possibly TRBD1 (5 bases). The V and J ends lost 4 bases and 5 bases respectively, with 17 bases between them. The CDR3 is 16 residues long. Germline lookup yields CDR1 LGHNA and CDR2 YSLEER. DNA of the CDR3: TGCGCCAGCAGCCCTGAACCGGGACGGGGGAATGAAAAACTGTTTTTT. It encodes CASSPEPGRGNEKLFF.

This chain links TRBV5-1 with TRBJ2-4, with unresolved D. This CDR3 comprises 18 residues. Germline lookup yields CDR1 SGHRS and CDR2 YFSETQ. V lost 3 bases and J lost 6, with 25 bases in between. CDR3 DNA sequence: TGCGCCAGCAGCTCGCAACCCCCCTCGACGGCAGCTATAAACATTCAGTACTTC. Encoded protein: CASSSQPPSTAAINIQYF.

This clonotype was seen more than once but under ten times. The chain recombines TRBV5-4 with TRBJ2-3; a possible D gene is TRBD1 (6 bases). The length of the CDR3 is 14 residues. CDR1 is SGHNT, CDR2 YYREEE, per germline (reference sequence). The V end lost 0 bases, the J end lost 6 bases, and 11 bases lay between the germline ends. This CDR3 reads CASSLEQGTDTQYF. CDR3 DNA sequence: TGTGCCAGCAGCTTGGAACAGGGTACCGATACGCAGTATTTT. The entire variable domain, with the rest obtained from reference TRBV5-4 and TRBJ2-3, is as follows: ETGVTQSPTHLIKTRGQQVTLRCSSQSGHNTVSWYQQALGQGPQFIFQYYREEENGRGNFPPRFSGLQFPNYSSELNVNALELDDSALYLCASSLEQGTDTQYFGPGTRLTVL.

The CDR3 loop is CASSLVSGSSYNEQFF. The DNA for the CDR3 is TGCGCCAGCAGCTTGGTGTCAGGTAGCTCCTACAATGAGCAGTTCTTC. This sequence joins TRBV5-1 and TRBJ2-1; D not resolved. This CDR3 contains 16 residues. In germline, CDR1 is SGHRS, CDR2 YFSETQ. V was shortened by 0 bases and J by 0 bases, with 10 bases between the two germline ends.

V usage is TRBV29-1 and J usage is TRBJ2-5; 8 positions agree with TRBD2. CDR3 length: 14 amino acids. Trimming cost V 3 bases and J 1 base; bases outside gene matches: 4. Germline V gene sequence: CDR1 SQVTM, CDR2 ANQGSEA. CDR3 in DNA: TGCAGCGTTGACGGGGGGGGCCTCCAAGAGACCCAGTACTTC. Amino acid sequence: CSVDGGGLQETQYF.

This clonotype occurred a few times. The gene calls are TRBV5-1 and TRBJ1-1; 7 bases are shared with TRBD1. CDR1 is SGHRS and CDR2 is YFSETQ in the germline V gene. The CDR3 length is 15 residues. V was clipped by 3 bases and J by 1 base; unmatched bases: 6. CDR3 protein: CASSWGAGGNTEAFF. CDR3 in DNA: TGCGCCAGCAGCTGGGGGGCAGGGGGGAACACTGAAGCTTTCTTT.

The table lists this clonotype with a few counts. This chain links TRBV6-2 or TRBV6-3 with TRBJ2-2; 7 bases align to TRBD1. CDR3 size: 16 residues. The germline CDR1 and CDR2 sequences are MNHEY and SVGEGT. V shed 2 bases and J 2 bases; nucleotides not matched to a gene: 5. This CDR3 is CASSYPGQPNTGELFF. The CDR3 DNA sequence: TGTGCCAGCAGTTACCCGGGACAGCCAAACACCGGGGAGCTGTTTTTT.

The table lists this clonotype with a few counts. The rearrangement uses TRBV4-2 and TRBJ1-5; D is unresolved. Trimming cost V 4 bases and J 3 bases, with 10 bases left between them. The CDR3 runs 14 residues. Germline V gene lookup returns CDR1 LGHNA and CDR2 YNFKEQ. The CDR3 region is CASSPYGNNQPQHF. CDR3 bases: TGTGCCAGCAGCCCTTACGGGAACAATCAGCCCCAGCATTTT.

CDR3 in amino acids: CASSFLAGGQETQYF. CDR3 coding DNA: TGCGCCAGCAGCTTCCTAGCGGGGGGGCAAGAGACCCAGTACTTC. V is TRBV5-1 and J is TRBJ2-5; the match to TRBD2 covers 12 bases. The V segment lost 2 bases and the J segment 2 bases; nucleotides outside the gene matches: 1. The germline gives CDR1 SGHRS, CDR2 YFSETQ. There are 15 residues in the CDR3.

CDR3 protein: CASSPMGRKAFF. The CDR3 nucleotides read TGTGCCAGCAGTCCGATGGGAAGAAAAGCTTTCTTT. This chain connects TRBV6-5 to TRBJ1-1; D not resolved. Trimming took 5 bases from V and 9 from J, leaving 13 bases between them. Germline values: CDR1 MNHEY, CDR2 SVGAGI. The CDR3 extends over 12 amino acids.

In the case of this clonotype: An end of the junction differs from the germline gene, which may be a read error. V usage is TRBV6-2 or TRBV6-3 and J usage is TRBJ2-1; 9 bases align to TRBD2. In germline, CDR1 is MNHEY, CDR2 SVGEGT. The CDR3 runs to 13 residues. In DNA form, the CDR3 reads TGTGCCAGCAGTTATGAAGGTGGGACTAGCATATACTTC. It yields the protein CASSYEGGTSIYF.

The chain joins TRBV5-1 to TRBJ1-1, with 8 bases lining up with TRBD1. The CDR3 loop spans 14 amino acids. Germline CDR1 SGHRS, CDR2 YFSETQ. The ends lost 4 bases at V and 4 bases at J; junction bases unmatched: 6. CDR3: CASSVTGEPTEAFF. For the CDR3, the DNA is TGCGCCAGCAGCGTGACAGGGGAACCCACTGAAGCTTTCTTT.

There are a few counts of this clonotype. The chain joins TRBV4-3 to TRBJ2-7; D tentatively fits TRBD1 or TRBD2 (5 bases each). The CDR3 runs to 14 residues. Germline CDR1 LGHNA, CDR2 YSLEER. V shed 1 base and J shed 5 bases, with 12 bases lying between them. CDR3 loop: CASSQAGTANEQYF. As DNA, the CDR3 is TGCGCCAGCAGCCAAGCAGGGACCGCTAACGAGCAGTACTTC.

The rearrangement links TRBV3-1 to TRBJ2-1; TRBD2 matches at 10 bases. The CDR3 length is 17 residues. Germline V CDR1 and CDR2: LGHDT, YNNKEL (reference sequence). With 3 bases clipped from V and 1 base from J, the junction kept 6 bases outside the gene matches. The CDR3 DNA reads TGTGCCAGCAGCCAGGATATAGCGGGGGGATCCTACAATGAGCAGTTCTTC. Translation: CASSQDIAGGSYNEQFF.

This clonotype was found many times. The chain combines TRBV5-1 with TRBJ2-7, with D maybe TRBD2 (7 bases). CDR3 size: 14 residues. Germline V gives CDR1 SGHRS, CDR2 YFSETQ. The germline V and J ends were trimmed by 0 bases and 1 base, with 8 bases remaining between them. The CDR3 DNA is TGCGCCAGCAGCTTGGAGGGGGGGTCCTACGAGCAGTACGTC. Translated, it gives CASSLEGGSYEQYV.

This clonotype showed up just a few times. The V call is TRBV5-1, the J call TRBJ2-5; 9 positions agree with TRBD2. V was pared by 0 bases and J by 4 bases, with 7 bases of the junction left unmatched. This CDR3 has 16 amino acids. CDR1 and CDR2 from the germline V gene are SGHRS and YFSETQ. The CDR3 is CASSLAVLAGPETQYF. CDR3 bases: TGCGCCAGCAGCTTGGCCGTGCTAGCGGGGCCAGAGACCCAGTACTTC. Full variable domain (missing parts from reference TRBV5-1 and TRBJ2-5): KAGVTQTPRYLIKTRGQQVTLSCSPISGHRSVSWYQQTPGQGLQFLFEYFSETQRNKGNFPGRFSGRQFSNSRSEMNVSTLELGDSALYLCASSLAVLAGPETQYFGPGTRLLVL.

This chain connects TRBV19 to TRBJ1-1, with TRBD1 identical over 7 bases. Germline V gives CDR1 LNHDA, CDR2 SQIVND (reference sequence). CDR3 length equals 17 residues. Germline trimming cut 6 bases from V and 0 bases from J; bases unmatched to any gene: 13. The CDR3 protein is CASSSPQGGPMNTEAFF. The CDR3 DNA reads TGTGCCAGTAGCTCGCCGCAGGGGGGACCCATGAACACTGAAGCTTTCTTT.

J is TRBJ1-4 and V is TRBV7-9, with D tentatively TRBD1 (5 bases). Trimming stripped 0 bases from V and 12 bases from J, with 11 bases between. Germline CDR1 SEHNR, CDR2 FQNEAQ (reference sequence). CDR3 length: 13 residues. Here the CDR3 DNA reads TGTGCCAGCAGCTTAGCATCCCAGGGCGAACTGTTTTTT. This codes for CASSLASQGELFF.

This clonotype was seen repeatedly, ten times or more. J is TRBJ1-2 and V is TRBV29-1; D ambiguous. Germline CDR1 is SQVTM and CDR2 is ANQGSEA. Deletions cut 6 bases from V and 2 bases from J, with 7 bases between. This CDR3 region has 11 residues. DNA for the CDR3: TGCAGCGTAGGGCAGAACTATGGCTACACCTTC. Translated: CSVGQNYGYTF.

Only a few counts were recorded for this clonotype. The chain uses TRBV18 and TRBJ1-1; the D is unclear. Germline V gene sequence: CDR1 KGHSH, CDR2 LQKENI. The CDR3 has 17 residues. Deletions cut 2 bases from V and 4 bases from J, with 20 bases between. The CDR3 DNA is TGTGCCAGCTCACCAGGACTCGGGCCGCAGGCGGTCACTGAAGCTTTCTTT. This sequence encodes CASSPGLGPQAVTEAFF.

The chain recombines TRBV5-1 with TRBJ2-3; D gene ambiguous. V lost 4 bases and J 0 bases, leaving 12 bases between the germline ends. CDR1 is SGHRS, CDR2 YFSETQ, per germline. The CDR3 runs 15 residues. CDR3 sequence: CASSPFISSTDTQYF. The CDR3 DNA reads as TGCGCCAGCAGCCCCTTCATTAGTAGCACAGATACGCAGTATTTT.

This clonotype occurred many times. The CDR3: CASSQGGSNTGELFF. For the CDR3, the DNA is TGTGCCAGCAGCCAAGGGGGATCCAACACCGGGGAGCTGTTTTTT. The V and J genes are TRBV4-2 and TRBJ2-2; D unclear. Per germline, CDR1 LGHNA and CDR2 YNFKEQ. Trimming removed 1 base at V and 2 bases at J, with 8 bases between. The CDR3 consists of 15 residues.